The next 10 T cell receptor beta chains were all read from a single sample in a study of CD8 T cells in ankylosing spondylitis. One entry per CDR3 protein, called by TCRdb with MiXCR from the 5' RACE reads. The sample holds 300,000 to 350,000 distinct CDR3 sequences, roughly 20% seen once. Sample: blood, either unsorted or a sorted T cell fraction (not recorded which). These receptors all come from a female donor with ankylosing spondylitis or in good health (not recorded which).

This clonotype was seen more than once but under ten times. The CDR3, as DNA: TGTGCCTGGAGTGTACCTCCCACGGACACTGAAGCTTTCTTT. Amino acids: CAWSVPPTDTEAFF. The chain links TRBV30 to TRBJ1-1; no clear D gene. Deletions cut 0 bases from V and 3 bases from J, with 11 bases between. The germline CDR1 and CDR2 sequences are GTSNPN and SVGIG (reference sequence). This CDR3 comprises 14 residues.

The V call is TRBV7-3, the J call TRBJ2-2; 13 bases fit TRBD2. The CDR3 extends over 18 amino acids. Per the germline V gene, CDR1 is SGHTA and CDR2 is FQGTGA. With 5 bases clipped from V and 4 bases from J, the junction kept 10 bases outside the gene matches. CDR3 coding DNA: TGTGCCAGCAGCCCCCAAGAGGGACTAGCGGGACGCACCGGGGAGCTGTTTTTT. The encoded protein is CASSPQEGLAGRTGELFF.

The table lists this clonotype with many counts. The chain is built from TRBV20-1 and TRBJ2-7; 13 bases agree with TRBD2. This CDR3 is built from 14 residues. The V gene end was trimmed by 4 bases and the J gene end by 7 bases; junction bases not matched to a gene: 7. Germline V lookup: CDR1 DFQATT, CDR2 SNEGSKA (reference sequence). The CDR3, as DNA: TGCAGTGCTACTTCTGGACTAGCGGGAGTGGAGCAGTACTTC. Its protein is CSATSGLAGVEQYF.

This clonotype was picked up a small number of times. The V call is TRBV4-1, the J call TRBJ1-1, with 12 bases fitting TRBD1. The CDR3 runs 17 residues. V dropped 6 bases and J dropped 4; count of bases not matched to a gene: 12. The V gene's germline CDR1 is MGHRA and CDR2 YSYEKL. The CDR3 DNA sequence: TGCGCCAGCAGACCCGGGACAGGGGGCGCGAGGGCCACTGAAGCTTTCTTT. Its protein product is CASRPGTGGARATEAFF.

This chain joins TRBV27 and TRBJ2-1; 10 bases are a match to TRBD2. Germline V CDR1 and CDR2: MNHEY, SMNVEV (reference sequence). The V gene end was trimmed by 2 bases and the J gene end by 11 bases; junction bases not matched to a gene: 6. This CDR3 comprises 14 residues. The CDR3 reads CASSLVAGGPQQFF. The DNA for the CDR3 is TGTGCCAGCAGTTTAGTAGCGGGAGGCCCCCAGCAGTTCTTC.

This clonotype occurred once. This chain links TRBV4-3 with TRBJ2-3, with D unclear. This CDR3 contains 11 residues. Germline V gene sequence: CDR1 LGHNA, CDR2 YSLEER. Trimming took 8 bases from V and 0 from J, leaving 3 bases between them. CDR3 coding DNA: TGCGCCAGCGCTAGCACAGATACGCAGTATTTT. Residues: CASASTDTQYF.

The chain combines TRBV6-4 with TRBJ2-1; 9 bases fit TRBD1. The CDR3 is made up of 15 amino acids. Per germline, CDR1 MRHNA and CDR2 SNTAGT. The ends lost 5 bases at V and 7 bases at J; junction bases unmatched: 9. This CDR3 reads CASSTQTGGWNEQFF. DNA of the CDR3: TGTGCCAGCAGTACGCAAACAGGGGGCTGGAATGAGCAGTTCTTC.

This clonotype has more than one count but fewer than ten. The J gene is TRBJ2-3, the V gene TRBV10-3, with 8 bases aligning to TRBD2. Germline loops: CDR1 ENHRY, CDR2 SYGVKD. After removal of 8 bases from V and 1 base from J, the junction contained 17 bases not matched to a gene. The length of the CDR3 is 18 residues. CDR3 nucleotides: TGTGCCATCCAAAGGGAGACTAGCGAAGTGGGGGGCACAGATACGCAGTATTTT. Protein product: CAIQRETSEVGGTDTQYF.

This clonotype was seen repeatedly, ten times or more. The chain is built from TRBV29-1 and TRBJ1-1; 7 bases fit TRBD1. V lost 5 bases and J lost 4; bases outside the gene matches: 10. The CDR3 has 14 residues. Per germline, CDR1 SQVTM and CDR2 ANQGSEA. Written as DNA, the CDR3 is TGCAGCGTTCTCCCAGGGGGGGAGATCACTGAAGCTTTCTTT. Residues: CSVLPGGEITEAFF. The whole variable domain, filled in from reference TRBV29-1 and TRBJ1-1, reads SAVISQKPSRDICQRGTSLTIQCQVDSQVTMMFWYRQQPGQSLTLIATANQGSEATYESGFVIDKFPISRPNLTFSTLTVSNMSPEDSSIYLCSVLPGGEITEAFFGQGTRLTVV.

The table lists this clonotype with a few counts. The chain couples TRBV20-1 to TRBJ2-2, with D hard to call. Germline CDR1 and CDR2: DFQATT and SNEGSKA (reference sequence). The V gene lost 0 bases and the J gene lost 0 bases, with 8 bases spanning the gap. This CDR3 is 15 amino acids long. The DNA of the CDR3 is TGCAGTGCTAGAGACCGCCTCTCGAACACCGGGGAGCTGTTTTTT. Amino acid sequence: CSARDRLSNTGELFF.